Following are 24 T cell receptor beta chains from one sample sequenced in a study of blood T cell repertoires in COVID-19. Measured with immunoSEQ multiplex PCR; TCRdb has only the in-frame clones, and not every one. The table lists about 370,000 clones, roughly 90% of them singletons, with about 3% in the top ten. Sequencing was carried out using peripheral blood. The source of these receptors is a woman aged 25 to 39 with COVID-19, enrolled during active disease.

Notes on this clone: Within the sample, other DNA sequences also encode this same CDR3. V and J are TRBV7-8 and TRBJ1-1; D unclear. CDR1 and CDR2 (germline): SGHVS, FQNEAQ. V shed 1 base and J shed 1 base, with 7 bases lying between them. This CDR3 region has 14 residues. CDR3 in DNA: TGTGCCAGCAGCTTAGATCGAGGGAACACTGAAGCTTTCTTT. Amino acids: CASSLDRGNTEAFF.

The CDR3 bases are TGTGCCAGTAGTACAGGACTAGCGAGAAACCCTAGCACAGATACGCAGTATTTT. This encodes CASSTGLARNPSTDTQYF. The chain links TRBV19 to TRBJ2-3, with 9 positions matching TRBD2. After removal of 4 bases from V and 0 bases from J, the junction contained 11 bases not matched to a gene. The length of the CDR3 is 18 residues. Germline values: CDR1 LNHDA, CDR2 SQIVND (reference sequence).

The V call is TRBV7-9, the J call TRBJ1-1; no definite D call. Germline V gene sequence: CDR1 SEHNR, CDR2 FQNEAQ (reference sequence). Trimming cost V 5 bases and J 0 bases, with 4 bases left between them. The CDR3 runs to 12 residues. CDR3 amino acids: CASSVMNTEAFF. The CDR3 coding sequence is TGTGCCAGCAGCGTAATGAACACTGAAGCTTTCTTT.

The chain couples TRBV6-2 or TRBV6-3 to TRBJ1-1; D might be TRBD1 (5 bases). This CDR3 has 14 residues. CDR1 is MNHEY, CDR2 SVGEGT, per germline. Trimming removed 5 bases from V and 1 base from J, with 11 bases in between. DNA for the CDR3: TGTGCCAGCAGTATACAGGTCACGAACACTGAAGCTTTCTTT. Protein sequence: CASSIQVTNTEAFF.

The V gene is TRBV5-1, the J gene TRBJ2-7; D might be TRBD2 (5 bases). This CDR3 is 14 amino acids long. Trimming pared 0 bases from V and 0 bases from J, leaving 7 bases between. Per germline, CDR1 SGHRS and CDR2 YFSETQ. DNA of the CDR3: TGCGCCAGCAGCTTGGGAGGGTCCTCCTACGAGCAGTACTTC. Its protein is CASSLGGSSYEQYF.

The chain uses TRBV19 and TRBJ2-3, with D perhaps matching TRBD2 (6 bases). CDR3 length: 15 residues. Germline loops: CDR1 LNHDA, CDR2 SQIVND (reference sequence). Between the trimmed V and J ends, which lost 3 bases and 1 base, there was a span of 11 bases. For the CDR3, the DNA is TGTGCCAGTAGTATCCCCAGCGGGCGCACAGATACGCAGTATTTT. Encoded protein: CASSIPSGRTDTQYF. Full variable domain (remainder filled in from reference TRBV19 and TRBJ2-3): DGGITQSPKYLFRKEGQNVTLSCEQNLNHDAMYWYRQDPGQGLRLIYYSQIVNDFQKGDIAEGYSVSREKKESFPLTVTSAQKNPTAFYLCASSIPSGRTDTQYFGPGTRLTVL.

V is TRBV19 and J is TRBJ2-3; D unresolved. CDR3 length: 18 residues. Trimming shortened V by 2 bases and J by 2 bases, and 20 bases separated the two germline ends. The germline V gene has CDR1 LNHDA and CDR2 SQIVND (reference sequence). The CDR3 protein is CASSITPTSAVSTDTQYF. Here the CDR3 DNA reads TGTGCCAGTAGTATAACCCCGACCAGTGCGGTTTCCACAGATACGCAGTATTTT.

This chain links TRBV6-1 with TRBJ2-5, with 13 bases aligning to TRBD2. V lost 3 bases, J lost 0 bases, and 1 base stayed unmatched. CDR3 length equals 16 residues. Germline V gene lookup returns CDR1 MNHNS and CDR2 SASEGT. CDR3 DNA sequence: TGTGCCAGCAGTGACGGGACTAGCGGGGACCAAGAGACCCAGTACTTC. It is translated as CASSDGTSGDQETQYF.

The rearrangement uses TRBV5-6 and TRBJ2-3; the D is unclear. Per the germline V gene, CDR1 is SGHDT and CDR2 is YYEEEE. V lost 4 bases and J lost 2, with 17 bases in between. The CDR3 length is 16 residues. CDR3 residues: CASSVGPPPFTDTQYF. CDR3 in DNA: TGTGCCAGCAGCGTTGGGCCTCCTCCCTTCACAGATACGCAGTATTTT.

The V call is TRBV6-5, the J call TRBJ2-7, with TRBD1 matching 10 bases. This CDR3 is built from 14 residues. Germline loops: CDR1 MNHEY, CDR2 SVGAGI. V lost 6 bases, J lost 5 bases, and 7 bases stayed unmatched. The CDR3 spells CASRTGTGVDEQYF. The DNA of the CDR3 is TGTGCCAGCAGGACCGGGACAGGGGTCGACGAGCAGTACTTC.

This chain connects TRBV29-1 to TRBJ2-1, with 9 bases aligning to TRBD1. The CDR3 is made up of 13 amino acids. Germline CDR1 is SQVTM and CDR2 is ANQGSEA. The CDR3 loop is CSTRRTGVNEQFF. CDR3 nucleotides: TGCAGTACACGTAGGACAGGGGTCAATGAGCAGTTCTTC.

The chain has TRBV4-1 and TRBJ1-1; D is possibly TRBD1 (6 bases). Germline V gene lookup returns CDR1 MGHRA and CDR2 YSYEKL. CDR3 size: 17 residues. V lost 7 bases and J 3 bases, leaving 24 bases between the germline ends. The CDR3 sequence is CASTHPPGTPMDTEAFF. The CDR3 DNA reads as TGCGCCAGCACACACCCTCCCGGGACACCCATGGACACTGAAGCTTTCTTT.

The chain links TRBV13 to TRBJ2-1; D is possibly TRBD1 (5 bases). The V and J ends lost 1 base and 4 bases respectively, with 8 bases between them. Germline values: CDR1 PRHDT, CDR2 FYEKMQ (reference sequence). This CDR3 comprises 14 residues. The CDR3 sequence is CASSLAGAYNEQFF. CDR3 nucleotide sequence: TGTGCCAGCAGCTTAGCTGGGGCGTACAATGAGCAGTTCTTC.

V and J are TRBV11-2 and TRBJ2-3, with 10 positions matching TRBD1. CDR3 length: 16 residues. Trimming took 5 bases from V and 4 from J; bases not matched to a gene: 9. In germline, CDR1 is SGHAT, CDR2 FQNNGV. The DNA of the CDR3 is TGTGCCAGCAGCCCGACAGGGGGCGTCAATTCAGATACGCAGTATTTT. As protein: CASSPTGGVNSDTQYF.

V is TRBV7-8 and J is TRBJ1-5; the D is unclear. Deletions cut 4 bases from V and 6 bases from J, with 16 bases between. This CDR3 has 15 amino acids. Germline V lookup: CDR1 SGHVS, CDR2 FQNEAQ. Here the CDR3 DNA reads TGTGCCAGCAGCTACGACACCGGGGTGGGTCAGCCCCAGCATTTT. It yields the protein CASSYDTGVGQPQHF.

V usage is TRBV24-1 and J usage is TRBJ2-7; D remains unclear. V lost 5 bases to trimming and J lost 4 bases, with 2 bases between them. The length of the CDR3 is 10 residues. Germline V CDR1 and CDR2: KGHDR, SFDVKD. The CDR3 reads CATSAYEQYF. Written as DNA, the CDR3 is TGTGCCACCAGTGCTTACGAGCAGTACTTC.

The chain uses TRBV9 and TRBJ2-5, with a tentative D call TRBD1 (5 bases). The CDR3 sequence is 14 residues long. The V gene lost 0 bases and the J gene lost 3 bases, with 9 bases spanning the gap. Per germline, CDR1 SGDLS and CDR2 YYNGEE. The CDR3 protein is CASSVVGAEETQYF. The CDR3 DNA follows: TGTGCCAGCAGCGTAGTTGGGGCAGAAGAGACCCAGTACTTC.

J is TRBJ2-6 and V is TRBV2; 7 nucleotides match TRBD1. The germline V gene encodes CDR1 SNHLY and CDR2 FYNNEI. Trimming at V came to 5 bases and at J to 0 bases, leaving 7 bases not matched to a gene. The length of the CDR3 is 17 residues. CDR3 residues: CASSFDRETSGANVLTF. As DNA, the CDR3 is TGTGCCAGCAGTTTCGACAGGGAGACCTCTGGGGCCAACGTCCTGACTTTC.

The chain joins TRBV19 to TRBJ1-1; D is uncertain. Germline values: CDR1 LNHDA, CDR2 SQIVND (reference sequence). The CDR3 runs 14 residues. V lost 3 bases and J lost 1, with 9 bases in between. This chain's CDR3 is CASSMPAGNTEAFF. For the CDR3, the DNA is TGTGCCAGTAGTATGCCAGCAGGGAACACTGAAGCTTTCTTT.

The chain is built from TRBV12-3 or TRBV12-4 and TRBJ2-5, with 11 bases that match TRBD2. The V gene end was trimmed by 6 bases and the J gene end by 9 bases; junction bases not matched to a gene: 6. The length of the CDR3 is 13 residues. The DNA for the CDR3 is TGTGCCAGCAGCTTTAGCGGGGGGGCTGCCCAGTACTTC. It is translated as CASSFSGGAAQYF.

The chain combines TRBV14 with TRBJ1-1, with D perhaps TRBD1 (5 bases). The CDR3 totals 14 residues. Germline CDR1 reads SGHDN; CDR2 reads FVKESK. V was pared by 3 bases and J by 5 bases, with 13 bases between. The CDR3 coding sequence is TGTGCCAGCAGCCAGCAACGCCAGGGAACTGAAGCTTTCTTT. Translated, it gives CASSQQRQGTEAFF.

The rearrangement uses TRBV11-3 and TRBJ1-1, with D hard to call. The CDR3 length is 13 residues. CDR1 is SGHNT, CDR2 YENEEA, per germline. V dropped 5 bases and J dropped 1 base, with 8 bases sitting between them. The CDR3 here is CASSPGWNTEAFF. The CDR3, as DNA: TGTGCCAGCAGCCCCGGGTGGAACACTGAAGCTTTCTTT.

This clone was observed a handful of times. The chain carries TRBV5-1 and TRBJ2-1, with TRBD1 matching 7 bases. Germline V CDR1 and CDR2: SGHRS, YFSETQ. The CDR3 is 15 amino acids. V shed 2 bases and J 8 bases; nucleotides not matched to a gene: 10. The CDR3 is CASSLRQGIRHEQFF. For the CDR3, the DNA is TGCGCCAGCAGCTTACGACAGGGCATACGGCATGAGCAGTTCTTC.

The chain links TRBV11-2 to TRBJ2-3, with D possibly TRBD2 on 5 matching bases. Germline CDR1 reads SGHAT; CDR2 reads FQNNGV. This CDR3 comprises 16 residues. The V end was cut by 1 base, the J end by 2 bases, with 13 bases between. The CDR3 bases are TGTGCCAGCAGCTTAGGGCCCCTAGCACCCACAGATACGCAGTATTTT. It encodes CASSLGPLAPTDTQYF.